This note documents a single T cell receptor (beta chain) sequence. Its matching antigen is unknown. Germline CDR1 is SGHAT and CDR2 is FQNNGV. The V and J ends lost 1 base and 6 bases, in that order; junction bases with no gene match: 7. The CDR3 contains 15 residues. The source of the sample is a study of radiotherapy plus CTLA-4 blockade in lung cancer. Across the whole study: Patients showed objective responses in under 20% of cases and disease control in just over 30%.

Study-wide points: Radiotherapy with ipilimumab was followed by blood expansion of tumor-derived clones.

The protocol was immunoSEQ multiplex PCR, while the TCRdb copy is restricted to in-frame clones and leaves out a portion. Altogether 50,000 to 75,000 clones are present, approximately 75% being singletons, with the ten largest covering 4% to 5.5%. This material consisted of peripheral blood, taken from a patient treated with radiotherapy plus ipilimumab. The chain joins TRBV11-2 to TRBJ2-3, with 7 bases fitting TRBD2. The TCR comes from a human donor with non-small cell lung cancer who had a complete response to radiotherapy plus ipilimumab. The CDR3 DNA sequence: TGTGCCAGCAGCTTAGGCGGGAGAGGGGTTGATACGCAGTATTTT. This codes for CASSLGGRGVDTQYF.